Listed here are 23 T cell receptor beta chains from one sample, sequenced in a study of PD-1 blockade in classical Hodgkin lymphoma. Sequenced by immunoSEQ multiplex PCR; TCRdb stores in-frame clones only, minus some. The sample includes just over 14,000 clones, around 88% of them seen just once. Each patient's relapse followed autologous stem cell transplantation, and brentuximab vedotin exposure varied. Here the sequenced sample was peripheral blood mononuclear cells (PBMCs), taken before the second cycle of nivolumab. The receptors were sampled from a human donor with classical Hodgkin lymphoma.

The rearrangement links TRBV7-2 to TRBJ2-7; 8 bases align to TRBD1. This CDR3 spans 14 amino acids. V lost 2 bases, J lost 3 bases, and 3 bases stayed unmatched. CDR1 SGHTA and CDR2 FQGNSA come from the germline V gene. In nucleotides, the CDR3 is TGTGCCAGCAGCTTATGGGGACAGGTCTACGAGCAGTACTTC. Its protein is CASSLWGQVYEQYF.

The chain carries TRBV7-8 and TRBJ2-7, with D uncertain. Trimming stripped 2 bases from V and 4 bases from J, with 6 bases between. Germline loops: CDR1 SGHVS, CDR2 FQNEAQ. There are 12 residues in the CDR3. The CDR3 coding sequence is TGTGCCAGCAGCTTAAGGTGGTACGAGCAGTACTTC. It yields the protein CASSLRWYEQYF.

This chain joins TRBV7-8 and TRBJ1-1; perhaps TRBD1 as D (6 bases). The CDR3 is 13 amino acids. Trimming removed 1 base from V and 5 bases from J, with 8 bases in between. The germline CDR1 and CDR2 sequences are SGHVS and FQNEAQ. The DNA for the CDR3 is TGTGCCAGCAGCTTAGAGGGGGGGACTGAAGCTTTCTTT. Translated: CASSLEGGTEAFF. The variable domain in full, completed from reference TRBV7-8 and TRBJ1-1, reads GAGVSQSPRYKVAKRGQDVALRCDPISGHVSLFWYQQALGQGPEFLTYFQNEAQLDKSGLPSDRFFAERPEGSVSTLKIQRTQQEDSAVYLCASSLEGGTEAFFGQGTRLTVV.

The chain has TRBV6-6 and TRBJ2-2; D assignment may be TRBD1 or TRBD2 (7 bases each). The CDR3 is made up of 16 amino acids. CDR1 MNHNY and CDR2 SVGAGI come from the germline V gene (reference sequence). Trimming shortened V by 3 bases and J by 1 base, and 12 bases separated the two germline ends. CDR3: CASSYQGGLNTGELFF. For the CDR3, the DNA is TGTGCCAGCAGTTATCAGGGGGGGCTGAACACCGGGGAGCTGTTTTTT.

The chain joins TRBV5-4 to TRBJ1-2; the D gene is possibly TRBD1 (5 bases). The CDR3 length is 16 residues. Trimming left V 0 bases short and J 4 bases short, with 16 bases between. The germline CDR1 and CDR2 sequences are SGHNT and YYREEE (reference sequence). The chain's CDR3 is CASSLGLSLGRYGYTF. CDR3 DNA: TGTGCCAGCAGCTTGGGCCTAAGTTTGGGGCGCTATGGCTACACCTTC.

The chain recombines TRBV5-1 with TRBJ1-2, with 8 bases that match TRBD1. Losses at the gene ends were 3 bases for V and 0 bases for J; bases not matched to a gene: 4. This CDR3 spans 15 amino acids. The V gene's germline CDR1 is SGHRS and CDR2 YFSETQ. The CDR3 DNA sequence: TGCGCCAGCAGCTGGTGGACAGGGACTAACTATGGCTACACCTTC. Translation: CASSWWTGTNYGYTF.

V usage is TRBV5-1 and J usage is TRBJ1-1, with TRBD1 identical over 7 bases. With V trimmed by 2 bases and J by 3 bases, 16 bases remained unmatched. Per germline, CDR1 SGHRS and CDR2 YFSETQ. The CDR3 contains 18 residues. The CDR3 nucleotides read TGCGCCAGCAGCTTTCCGGACAGGCCACAGGGAGAATACACTGAAGCTTTCTTT. Its protein product is CASSFPDRPQGEYTEAFF.

For the CDR3, the DNA is TGTGCCAGCAGTGCGACAGTGAACACTGAAGCTTTCTTT. It encodes CASSATVNTEAFF. The V call is TRBV6-1, the J call TRBJ1-1, with D maybe TRBD1 (5 bases). Trimming left V 4 bases short and J 0 bases short, with 6 bases between. The germline gives CDR1 MNHNS, CDR2 SASEGT. CDR3 length: 13 residues.

This chain uses TRBV2 with TRBJ2-2, with 7 bases lining up with TRBD1. The J segment lost 3 bases and the V segment lost 7 bases, leaving 8 bases of the junction unmatched. The CDR3 is 15 residues long. Germline loops: CDR1 SNHLY, CDR2 FYNNEI. CDR3 in DNA: TGTGCCAGCATTCCCGGACAGGCAGACACCGGGGAGCTGTTTTTT. Protein sequence: CASIPGQADTGELFF. Full variable domain (outside the CDR3, taken from reference TRBV2 and TRBJ2-2): EPEVTQTPSHQVTQMGQEVILRCVPISNHLYFYWYRQILGQKVEFLVSFYNNEISEKSEIFDDQFSVERPDGSNFTLKIRSTKLEDSAMYFCASIPGQADTGELFFGEGSRLTVL.

The DNA of the CDR3 is TGTGCCAGCAGCTTGGGATTTCCTGCAACTAATGAAAAACTGTTTTTT. Amino acid sequence: CASSLGFPATNEKLFF. The chain couples TRBV5-6 to TRBJ1-4, with D unclear. Trimming stripped 0 bases from V and 0 bases from J, with 9 bases between. The length of the CDR3 is 16 residues. Germline CDR1 and CDR2: SGHDT and YYEEEE.

The chain carries TRBV2 and TRBJ1-1; 7 positions agree with TRBD1. Trimming at V came to 2 bases and at J to 11 bases, leaving 5 bases not matched to a gene. This CDR3 is built from 12 residues. CDR1 SNHLY and CDR2 FYNNEI come from the germline V gene. The CDR3 bases are TGTGCCAGCAGTGAAAGGGGGCCCCAGGCTTTCTTT. This codes for CASSERGPQAFF. Using reference TRBV2 and TRBJ1-1 for the parts outside the CDR3, the full variable domain is EPEVTQTPSHQVTQMGQEVILRCVPISNHLYFYWYRQILGQKVEFLVSFYNNEISEKSEIFDDQFSVERPDGSNFTLKIRSTKLEDSAMYFCASSERGPQAFFGQGTRLTVV.

The chain employs TRBV18 and TRBJ2-2, with TRBD1 identical over 8 bases. Germline V gene data show CDR1 as KGHSH and CDR2 as LQKENI. The CDR3 runs 15 residues. J gave up 4 bases and V 5 bases, and 6 bases lay outside the gene matches. CDR3 DNA sequence: TGTGCCAGCTCAACCGACAGGGGTGGCACCGGGGAGCTGTTTTTT. This gives the protein CASSTDRGGTGELFF.

In DNA form, the CDR3 reads TGTGCCAGCAGCTTCTCCGAGGGTAAGAATCAGCCCCAGCATTTT. The encoded protein is CASSFSEGKNQPQHF. This chain connects TRBV7-2 to TRBJ1-5, with D unresolved. Trimming cost V 3 bases and J 4 bases, with 13 bases left between them. Germline assignment: CDR1 SGHTA and CDR2 FQGNSA. The CDR3 contains 15 residues.

The chain carries TRBV7-9 and TRBJ2-7; D unclear. The V gene's germline CDR1 is SEHNR and CDR2 FQNEAQ (reference sequence). Trimming removed 3 bases from V and 3 bases from J, with 15 bases in between. The CDR3 has 15 amino acids. In DNA form, the CDR3 reads TGTGCCAGCAGCTTTGGTCGTGCTAGAGTCTACGAGCAGTACTTC. Translated: CASSFGRARVYEQYF.

The chain has TRBV11-3 and TRBJ2-7, with D unclear. Trimming took 2 bases from V and 5 from J, leaving 13 bases between them. The CDR3 extends over 14 amino acids. Germline values: CDR1 SGHNT, CDR2 YENEEA. The CDR3 region is CASSLLGRHDEQYF. In DNA form, the CDR3 reads TGTGCCAGCAGCTTATTGGGCAGGCACGACGAGCAGTACTTC.

The chain employs TRBV4-3 and TRBJ2-7, with D possibly TRBD1 on 9 matching bases. The germline CDR1 and CDR2 sequences are LGHNA and YSLEER. The V gene lost 0 bases and the J gene lost 3 bases, with 18 bases spanning the gap. CDR3 length: 17 residues. CDR3 in amino acids: CASSQDIAGQGFYEQYF. The CDR3 coding sequence is TGCGCCAGCAGCCAAGATATAGCGGGACAGGGATTCTACGAGCAGTACTTC.

The genes are TRBV28 and TRBJ2-1, with D possibly TRBD1 on 6 matching bases. The germline V gene has CDR1 MDHEN and CDR2 SYDVKM. The CDR3 consists of 15 residues. V shed 6 bases and J shed 4 bases, with 16 bases lying between them. The CDR3 DNA sequence: TGTGCCAGCAGACTTAGCTTGGGGGCGTACAATGAGCAGTTCTTC. This sequence encodes CASRLSLGAYNEQFF.

This sequence joins TRBV6-6 and TRBJ1-1; D unclear. The CDR3 has 12 residues. The V gene's germline CDR1 is MNHNY and CDR2 SVGAGI (reference sequence). Trimming stripped 6 bases from V and 5 bases from J, with 10 bases between. The CDR3 DNA is TGTGCCAGCAGGCCGAGGGAAACTGAAGCTTTCTTT. This sequence encodes CASRPRETEAFF.

V is TRBV7-9 and J is TRBJ2-1; the D call may be TRBD1 or TRBD2 (6 bases each). Germline values: CDR1 SEHNR, CDR2 FQNEAQ (reference sequence). With 5 bases removed from V and 0 bases from J, the gap between germline ends came to 14 bases. This CDR3 spans 16 amino acids. The CDR3 DNA sequence: TGTGCCAGCAGCCTCAGGGGAGGATTCTCCTACAATGAGCAGTTCTTC. As protein: CASSLRGGFSYNEQFF. Variable domain in full (rest from reference TRBV7-9 and TRBJ2-1): DTGVSQNPRHKITKRGQNVTFRCDPISEHNRLYWYRQTLGQGPEFLTYFQNEAQLEKSRLLSDRFSAERPKGSFSTLEIQRTEQGDSAMYLCASSLRGGFSYNEQFFGPGTRLTVL.

This clone was recorded only once. The chain recombines TRBV6-5 with TRBJ1-5; 11 nucleotides align to TRBD1. CDR3 length: 14 residues. Germline V gene data show CDR1 as MNHEY and CDR2 as SVGAGI. V lost 2 bases and J lost 9; bases outside the gene matches: 3. The CDR3: CASSYGQGAGPQHF. The CDR3 DNA reads TGTGCCAGCAGTTACGGACAGGGGGCAGGGCCCCAGCATTTT.

Relative to its sample, this clone is large. The chain recombines TRBV19 with TRBJ1-5; D not resolved. The CDR3 runs to 12 residues. Germline loops: CDR1 LNHDA, CDR2 SQIVND (reference sequence). The V gene lost 4 bases and the J gene lost 7 bases, with 8 bases spanning the gap. In nucleotides, the CDR3 is TGTGCCAGTAGTAACCAGGACCAGCCCCAGCATTTT. This gives the protein CASSNQDQPQHF.

The chain has TRBV7-3 and TRBJ2-2, with 7 bases aligning to TRBD1. Germline lookup yields CDR1 SGHTA and CDR2 FQGTGA. The CDR3 has 13 residues. V lost 3 bases and J lost 6; bases outside the gene matches: 1. This CDR3 is CASSLTGSGELFF. Written as DNA, the CDR3 is TGTGCCAGCAGCTTGACAGGGTCCGGGGAGCTGTTTTTT.

The chain has TRBV12-5 and TRBJ1-2, with D unresolved. CDR1 is LGHNT, CDR2 FRNRAP, per germline. V was trimmed by 3 bases and J by 5 bases, leaving 19 bases between them. The CDR3 extends over 16 amino acids. The CDR3 DNA is TGTGCTAGTGGTTTCTCCTACGGAACAAGCGTTTATGGCTACACCTTC. It codes for CASGFSYGTSVYGYTF.